The 26 T cell receptor beta chains listed next were all sequenced from one sample in a study of blood T cell repertoires in COVID-19 (dated by TCRdb to 2020 to 2021). Receptor amplification or capture employed the immunoSEQ multiplex PCR assay. TCRdb carries this immuneACCESS record with in-frame sequences only. Its versions omit some clonotypes, under half of them owing to an unresolved V gene in the studies checked, with the rest unexplained. For this sample there are about 230,000 clones; 88% appear just once. The ten largest clones take up 2.7% of the sample. Sequencing was carried out using peripheral blood. The receptors shown here come from a woman aged 55-70 years with acute or convalescent COVID-19.

The chain carries TRBV19 and TRBJ2-7; D remains ambiguous. Germline-derived CDR1 and CDR2 are LNHDA and SQIVND (reference sequence). Trimming cost V 5 bases and J 6 bases, with 17 bases left between them. This CDR3 region has 14 residues. CDR3 region: CASSYLAEPLEQYF. Written as DNA, the CDR3 is TGTGCCAGTAGTTATTTAGCCGAACCCCTCGAGCAGTACTTC.

This rearrangement joins TRBV2 to TRBJ1-3; D remains unclear. V was shortened by 7 bases and J by 0 bases, with 4 bases between the two germline ends. Germline V gene sequence: CDR1 SNHLY, CDR2 FYNNEI. CDR3 length equals 12 residues. In DNA, the CDR3 is TGTGCCAGCACGGTCTCTGGAAACACCATATATTTT. Translating it yields CASTVSGNTIYF. Full variable domain (missing parts from reference TRBV2 and TRBJ1-3): EPEVTQTPSHQVTQMGQEVILRCVPISNHLYFYWYRQILGQKVEFLVSFYNNEISEKSEIFDDQFSVERPDGSNFTLKIRSTKLEDSAMYFCASTVSGNTIYFGEGSWLTVV.

The chain recombines TRBV5-1 with TRBJ1-5; TRBD1 aligns across 10 bases. Per the germline V gene, CDR1 is SGHRS and CDR2 is YFSETQ. J was trimmed by 6 bases and V by 0 bases; bases with no gene match: 9. CDR3 length equals 17 residues. Written as DNA, the CDR3 is TGCGCCAGCAGCTTGGAGCCCGGACAGGGGGTCGGTCAGCCCCAGCATTTT. This encodes CASSLEPGQGVGQPQHF.

The chain carries TRBV10-3 and TRBJ2-5, with TRBD2 as a possible D gene (5 bases). CDR3 length: 14 residues. Trimming took 6 bases from V and 5 from J, leaving 16 bases between them. CDR1 ENHRY and CDR2 SYGVKD come from the germline V gene. The CDR3 sequence is CAIRGSGGEETQYF. DNA of the CDR3: TGTGCCATCAGGGGGAGCGGTGGGGAGGAGACCCAGTACTTC.

Written as DNA, the CDR3 is TGTGCCAGCAGCCGGGACAGGGGGCGCCAAGAGACCCAGTACTTC. Protein product: CASSRDRGRQETQYF. This chain connects TRBV7-2 to TRBJ2-5; TRBD1 agrees at 12 bases. The CDR3 is 15 residues long. Germline V gives CDR1 SGHTA, CDR2 FQGNSA. After removal of 5 bases from V and 1 base from J, the junction contained 2 bases not matched to a gene.

In its sample, this clone was seen once. The chain employs TRBV7-9 and TRBJ1-2, with 9 bases lining up with TRBD1. Germline V lookup: CDR1 SEHNR, CDR2 FQNEAQ (reference sequence). J gave up 6 bases and V 2 bases, and 4 bases lay outside the gene matches. The CDR3 is made up of 14 amino acids. The CDR3 nucleotides read TGTGCCAGCAGCTTAACCGGGACAGGGAATGGCTACACCTTC. This codes for CASSLTGTGNGYTF.

The chain recombines TRBV6-2 or TRBV6-3 with TRBJ2-5; the match to TRBD1 covers 8 bases. Germline CDR1 is MNHEY and CDR2 is SVGEGT. J gave up 4 bases and V 2 bases, and 6 bases lay outside the gene matches. This CDR3 is 15 amino acids long. CDR3 residues: CASSYRTGYRETQYF. As DNA, the CDR3 is TGTGCCAGCAGTTACCGGACAGGGTACAGAGAGACCCAGTACTTC.

V and J are TRBV6-1 and TRBJ1-2; 8 nucleotides match TRBD1. The CDR3 length is 15 residues. Losses at the gene ends were 1 base for V and 3 bases for J; bases not matched to a gene: 4. CDR1 is MNHNS, CDR2 SASEGT, per germline. CDR3 coding DNA: TGTGCCAGCAGTGAAGTGGGACAGGCTTACTATGGCTACACCTTC. Translated: CASSEVGQAYYGYTF.

The chain combines TRBV20-1 with TRBJ1-2; 8 nucleotides match TRBD1. The CDR3 is made up of 14 amino acids. With 3 bases clipped from V and 8 bases from J, the junction kept 11 bases outside the gene matches. Germline loops: CDR1 DFQATT, CDR2 SNEGSKA (reference sequence). CDR3 residues: CSASRSDRVHGYTF. CDR3 nucleotide sequence: TGCAGTGCTAGTCGCTCGGACAGGGTACACGGCTACACCTTC.

The rearrangement joins TRBV2 to TRBJ2-5, with 13 bases aligning to TRBD2. With 3 bases clipped from V and 3 bases from J, the junction kept 10 bases outside the gene matches. Germline lookup yields CDR1 SNHLY and CDR2 FYNNEI. CDR3 length equals 18 residues. The CDR3 protein is CASSDGRLAGGAKETQYF. The CDR3 DNA is TGTGCCAGCAGTGACGGCAGACTAGCGGGAGGCGCCAAAGAGACCCAGTACTTC.

V and J are TRBV3-1 (or the pseudogene TRBV3-2) and TRBJ2-1; 9 nucleotides match TRBD1. In germline, CDR1 is LGHDT, CDR2 YNNKEL (reference sequence). The CDR3 is 17 residues long. The V gene end was trimmed by 1 base and the J gene end by 3 bases; junction bases not matched to a gene: 7. The CDR3 DNA follows: TGTGCCAGCAGCCAAGGCAAGGACAGGGGTAACTACAATGAGCAGTTCTTC. This gives the protein CASSQGKDRGNYNEQFF.

In nucleotides, the CDR3 is TGTGCCAGCAGCATTAACTATGGCTACACCTTC. It is translated as CASSINYGYTF. V is TRBV28 and J is TRBJ1-2; D uncertain. The length of the CDR3 is 11 residues. Deletions cut 6 bases from V and 1 base from J, with 3 bases between. Germline V CDR1 and CDR2: MDHEN, SYDVKM.

The V gene is TRBV29-1, the J gene TRBJ2-5; 7 bases align to TRBD1. The CDR3 totals 13 residues. V shed 8 bases and J 4 bases; nucleotides not matched to a gene: 10. Per germline, CDR1 SQVTM and CDR2 ANQGSEA. The CDR3 DNA follows: TGCAGCCATGGGGTACAGGGGACAGAGACCCAGTACTTC. This encodes CSHGVQGTETQYF.

The chain combines TRBV6-6 with TRBJ2-3; TRBD2 matches at 12 bases. The germline CDR1 and CDR2 sequences are MNHNY and SVGAGI (reference sequence). This CDR3 is 19 amino acids long. Trimming removed 5 bases from V and 5 bases from J; junction bases left unmatched: 17. The CDR3 DNA reads TGTGCCAGCAGTCCCGGTTGGCTAGCGGGGGGGGATACACAAGATACGCAGTATTTT. Its translation is CASSPGWLAGGDTQDTQYF.

The V and J genes are TRBV28 and TRBJ1-1; D remains ambiguous. Between the trimmed V and J ends, which lost 2 bases and 7 bases, there was a span of 11 bases. This CDR3 has 13 amino acids. Per germline, CDR1 MDHEN and CDR2 SYDVKM. The CDR3 loop reads CASSLIGRLEAFF. The CDR3 bases are TGTGCCAGCAGTTTAATCGGCAGACTTGAAGCTTTCTTT.

CDR3 in DNA: TGCGCCAGCAGCTTCCTAGCGGGGGACCTTGGAGAGACCCAGTACTTC. Its translation: CASSFLAGDLGETQYF. The rearrangement links TRBV5-1 to TRBJ2-5; TRBD2 matches 10 bases. V shed 2 bases, J shed 4 bases, and the junction held 8 bases outside the gene matches. Germline CDR1 and CDR2: SGHRS and YFSETQ. The CDR3 spans 16 residues.

The chain joins TRBV28 to TRBJ1-6, with 10 bases that match TRBD1. The CDR3 totals 14 residues. From germline, CDR1 is MDHEN and CDR2 SYDVKM. V lost 7 bases and J lost 13; bases outside the gene matches: 10. The CDR3 region is CASTLGQGTFPLHF. Written as DNA, the CDR3 is TGTGCCAGCACTCTGGGACAGGGGACCTTTCCCCTCCACTTT.

The chain couples TRBV5-1 to TRBJ2-1, with a possible D match to TRBD2 (5 bases). The CDR3 covers 12 residues. V dropped 7 bases and J dropped 9 bases, with 14 bases sitting between them. Germline V CDR1 and CDR2: SGHRS, YFSETQ. In DNA form, the CDR3 reads TGCGCCAGCCGGACCCTCCGGGGTGAGCAGTTCTTC. It encodes CASRTLRGEQFF.

This clone was seen a handful of times. V gene TRBV30 combines with J gene TRBJ1-1; D perhaps matches TRBD1 (6 bases). Germline lookup yields CDR1 GTSNPN and CDR2 SVGIG (reference sequence). The CDR3 consists of 16 residues. Between the trimmed V and J ends, which lost 3 bases and 1 base, there was a span of 18 bases. The CDR3 loop is CAWRGRGTRENTEAFF. The DNA for the CDR3 is TGTGCCTGGAGGGGGCGAGGGACACGAGAGAACACTGAAGCTTTCTTT.

This chain joins TRBV19 and TRBJ2-7; TRBD2 is a possible D gene (5 bases). CDR3 length: 12 residues. Trimming removed 1 base at V and 6 bases at J, with 7 bases between. CDR1 and CDR2 from the germline V gene are LNHDA and SQIVND (reference sequence). CDR3 in DNA: TGTGCCAGTAGTATAGTTCGGGGCGAGCAGTACTTC. Amino acid sequence: CASSIVRGEQYF. The complete variable domain, with remaining parts taken from reference TRBV19 and TRBJ2-7, reads DGGITQSPKYLFRKEGQNVTLSCEQNLNHDAMYWYRQDPGQGLRLIYYSQIVNDFQKGDIAEGYSVSREKKESFPLTVTSAQKNPTAFYLCASSIVRGEQYFGPGTRLTVT.

The V and J genes are TRBV9 and TRBJ2-3, with 12 bases that match TRBD2. The CDR3 has 14 residues. Germline-derived CDR1 and CDR2 are SGDLS and YYNGEE. The V gene end was trimmed by 3 bases and the J gene end by 9 bases; junction bases not matched to a gene: 5. The CDR3 here is CASSDRLAGVTQYF. The CDR3 DNA follows: TGTGCCAGCAGCGACAGACTAGCGGGAGTCACGCAGTATTTT.

The chain uses TRBV5-1 and TRBJ1-6; no clear D. The V and J ends lost 4 bases and 3 bases respectively, with 5 bases between them. CDR3 size: 13 residues. Germline values: CDR1 SGHRS, CDR2 YFSETQ. The CDR3 DNA sequence: TGCGCCAGCAGCGCCTACTATAATTCACCCCTCCACTTT. Translating it yields CASSAYYNSPLHF.

The chain recombines TRBV6-2 or TRBV6-3 with TRBJ2-7, with 7 bases identical to TRBD2. Germline trimming cut 0 bases from V and 4 bases from J; bases unmatched to any gene: 6. The CDR3 contains 15 residues. Per the germline V gene, CDR1 is MNHEY and CDR2 is SVGEGT. CDR3 loop: CASSYSSGIWYEQYF. As DNA, the CDR3 is TGTGCCAGCAGTTACTCCAGCGGGATTTGGTACGAGCAGTACTTC.

The chain has TRBV9 and TRBJ2-5, with 8 bases aligning to TRBD2. Losses at the gene ends were 0 bases for V and 4 bases for J; bases not matched to a gene: 11. The CDR3 length is 17 residues. The germline V gene has CDR1 SGDLS and CDR2 YYNGEE. The CDR3 protein is CASSVGPSGSTGETQYF. CDR3 bases: TGTGCCAGCAGCGTAGGACCTAGCGGGTCCACAGGAGAGACCCAGTACTTC.

This clone was found a few times. The gene calls are TRBV6-6 and TRBJ1-2; D unclear. Looked up from germline, CDR1 is MNHNY and CDR2 is SVGAGI (reference sequence). Deletions cut 7 bases from V and 8 bases from J, with 14 bases between. The CDR3 sequence is 12 residues long. The CDR3 nucleotides are TGTGCCAGCACCGCCTACAGAGAAGGCTACACCTTC. It encodes CASTAYREGYTF.

This clone was seen more than once but under ten times. The chain carries TRBV28 and TRBJ1-1, with TRBD1 matching 8 bases. With 6 bases clipped from V and 2 bases from J, the junction kept 5 bases outside the gene matches. Germline loops: CDR1 MDHEN, CDR2 SYDVKM. The CDR3 covers 14 residues. The CDR3 is CASRRQGRNTEAFF. For the CDR3, the DNA is TGTGCCAGCAGGCGACAGGGGCGTAACACTGAAGCTTTCTTT.